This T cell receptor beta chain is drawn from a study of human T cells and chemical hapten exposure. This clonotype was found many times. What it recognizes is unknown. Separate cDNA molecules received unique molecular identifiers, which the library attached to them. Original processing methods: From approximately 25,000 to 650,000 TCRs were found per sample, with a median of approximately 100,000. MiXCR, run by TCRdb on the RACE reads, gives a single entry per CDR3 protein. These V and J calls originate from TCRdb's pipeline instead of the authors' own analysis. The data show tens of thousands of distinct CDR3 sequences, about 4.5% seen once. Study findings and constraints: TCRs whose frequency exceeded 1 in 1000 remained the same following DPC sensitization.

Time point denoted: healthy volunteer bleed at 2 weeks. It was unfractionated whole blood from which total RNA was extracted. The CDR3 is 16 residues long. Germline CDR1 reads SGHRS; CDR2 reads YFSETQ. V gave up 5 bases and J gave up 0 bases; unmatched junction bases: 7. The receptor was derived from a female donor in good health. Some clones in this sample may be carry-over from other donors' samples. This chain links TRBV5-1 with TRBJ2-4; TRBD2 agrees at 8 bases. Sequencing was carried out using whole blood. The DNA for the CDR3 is TGCGCCAGCAGTCGGGAGGGGGGCCAAGCCAAAAACATTCAGTACTTC. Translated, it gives CASSREGGQAKNIQYF.